The 24 T cell receptor beta chains below come from one sample, sequenced in a study of T cells expressing NK-cell markers. TCRdb re-called the 5' RACE reads and gives one entry per CDR3 protein, without DNA. The sample totals about 460,000 distinct CDR3 sequences. Source material: blood T cells: a sorted CD56 or NKG2C T cell subset, CD4+ or CD8+ T cells, or bulk PBMC T cells (not recorded which). Source of these receptors: a woman aged 45-65 years in good health.

This chain uses TRBV6-1 with TRBJ2-1; TCRdb lists TRBD2, though no DNA is available to test this call. This CDR3 region has 15 residues. The germline V gene encodes CDR1 MNHNS and CDR2 SASEGT. CDR3 amino acids: CASSGSGRDYNEQFF.

This chain joins TRBV12-3 or TRBV12-4 and TRBJ2-5; without DNA, the TCRdb call of TRBD2 cannot be checked. The CDR3 is 15 amino acids. CDR3 in amino acids: CASSEGTSFRETQYF.

J is TRBJ2-1 and V is TRBV7-3. The CDR3 is 15 amino acids. Germline V gene lookup returns CDR1 SGHTA and CDR2 FQGTGA. Here the CDR3 reads CASSLVPSSYNEQFF.

The rearrangement joins TRBV5-1 to TRBJ2-3; TCRdb's D call of TRBD2 is untestable without DNA. Germline V gene lookup returns CDR1 SGHRS and CDR2 YFSETQ. The CDR3 is made up of 15 amino acids. The CDR3 loop reads CASSLEASGTDTQYF. The full variable domain, rest sourced from reference TRBV5-1 and TRBJ2-3, is KAGVTQTPRYLIKTRGQQVTLSCSPISGHRSVSWYQQTPGQGLQFLFEYFSETQRNKGNFPGRFSGRQFSNSRSEMNVSTLELGDSALYLCASSLEASGTDTQYFGPGTRLTVL.

V usage is TRBV12-3 or TRBV12-4 and J usage is TRBJ2-2; there is no DNA to check the TCRdb D call of TRBD1. The CDR3 runs 14 residues. Here the CDR3 reads CASSQGHFTGELFF.

The chain recombines TRBV24-1 with TRBJ1-4. The CDR3 consists of 14 residues. The germline gives CDR1 KGHDR, CDR2 SFDVKD. The CDR3 loop reads CATSEGSANEKLFF.

The chain employs TRBV7-9 and TRBJ1-1. Germline V gene lookup returns CDR1 SEHNR and CDR2 FQNEAQ (reference sequence). The CDR3 loop spans 14 amino acids. CDR3 sequence reads: CASRRSGTNTEAFF. The full variable domain, completed using reference TRBV7-9 and TRBJ1-1, is DTGVSQNPRHKITKRGQNVTFRCDPISEHNRLYWYRQTLGQGPEFLTYFQNEAQLEKSRLLSDRFSAERPKGSFSTLEIQRTEQGDSAMYLCASRRSGTNTEAFFGQGTRLTVV.

The gene calls are TRBV5-8 and TRBJ2-3; lacking DNA, the TRBD1 call made by TCRdb goes unchecked. Germline assignment: CDR1 SGHTS and CDR2 YDEGEE. The CDR3 is made up of 15 amino acids. CDR3: CASSLGGGRTDTQYF.

The chain couples TRBV11-2 to TRBJ2-3; the TCRdb call, TRBD1, lacks DNA for checking. The CDR3 has 16 residues. Germline CDR1 is SGHAT and CDR2 is FQNNGV. This chain's CDR3 is CASSLERTPGTDTQYF.

The chain joins TRBV10-3 to TRBJ1-1. Germline values: CDR1 ENHRY, CDR2 SYGVKD. The CDR3 runs to 11 residues. The CDR3 region is CAISGNTEAFF.

V and J are TRBV11-3 and TRBJ2-1. Germline CDR1 and CDR2: SGHNT and YENEEA. The CDR3 length is 12 residues. CDR3 protein: CASQPGDNEQFF.

This chain joins TRBV20-1 and TRBJ1-2. The CDR3 is 12 residues long. The germline V gene has CDR1 DFQATT and CDR2 SNEGSKA (reference sequence). CDR3 loop: CSASEESLGYTF.

The V and J genes are TRBV29-1 and TRBJ1-2; TCRdb returns TRBD1, unconfirmable since there is no DNA. Germline V gene data show CDR1 as SQVTM and CDR2 as ANQGSEA. CDR3 length: 14 amino acids. The CDR3 loop reads CSVDLGQGPYGYTF.

The V call is TRBV7-8, the J call TRBJ2-1; as DNA is missing, the TRBD1 call by TCRdb cannot be tested. Germline CDR1 SGHVS, CDR2 FQNEAQ. The CDR3 consists of 17 residues. CDR3 protein: CASSPRGQLRANNEQFF.

This chain uses TRBV20-1 with TRBJ2-3; TCRdb picks TRBD2, but there is no DNA to check that call. The germline CDR1 and CDR2 sequences are DFQATT and SNEGSKA (reference sequence). The CDR3 is 15 amino acids. This CDR3 is CSARDPSGLVDTQYF.

This sequence joins TRBV3-1 and TRBJ2-3; the TCRdb D gene call, TRBD2, has no DNA to confirm it. The length of the CDR3 is 16 residues. CDR1 and CDR2 (germline): LGHDT, YNNKEL (reference sequence). CDR3 residues: CASSQGPLAGADTQYF.

The gene calls are TRBV5-1 and TRBJ1-5; TCRdb calls TRBD1, which cannot be checked without DNA. CDR1 and CDR2 from the germline V gene are SGHRS and YFSETQ. The CDR3 is 15 residues long. The CDR3 reads CASSVGLGPGQPQHF.

The J gene is TRBJ2-2, the V gene TRBV5-1; TCRdb's D call of TRBD2 is untestable without DNA. The CDR3 runs 14 residues. CDR1 SGHRS and CDR2 YFSETQ come from the germline V gene. The CDR3 protein is CASTPLAGTGELFF. The whole variable domain, filled in from reference TRBV5-1 and TRBJ2-2, reads KAGVTQTPRYLIKTRGQQVTLSCSPISGHRSVSWYQQTPGQGLQFLFEYFSETQRNKGNFPGRFSGRQFSNSRSEMNVSTLELGDSALYLCASTPLAGTGELFFGEGSRLTVL.

The chain combines TRBV25-1 with TRBJ2-5; TCRdb designates TRBD1, a call that cannot be tested without DNA. The CDR3 extends over 15 amino acids. Germline-derived CDR1 and CDR2 are MGHDK and SYGVNS. The CDR3 sequence is CASEPGTGGQETQYF. Supplemented by reference TRBV25-1 and TRBJ2-5, the full variable domain reads EADIYQTPRYLVIGTGKKITLECSQTMGHDKMYWYQQDPGMELHLIHYSYGVNSTEKGDLSSESTVSRIRTEHFPLTLESARPSHTSQYLCASEPGTGGQETQYFGPGTRLLVL.

V gene TRBV3-1 combines with J gene TRBJ1-2; checking the TCRdb D call of TRBD1 is not possible without DNA. CDR3 length equals 15 residues. CDR1 and CDR2 from the germline V gene are LGHDT and YNNKEL (reference sequence). The CDR3 sequence: CASSQDQGLGYGYTF.

The chain links TRBV12-5 to TRBJ2-7; checking the TCRdb D call of TRBD2 is not possible without DNA. The CDR3 is 16 amino acids. Germline V gene data show CDR1 as LGHNT and CDR2 as FRNRAP. CDR3 residues: CASGLAGLAGVHEQYF.

V and J are TRBV20-1 and TRBJ2-3; TCRdb gives TRBD1 as the D gene, but with no DNA this cannot be confirmed. The CDR3 covers 14 residues. CDR1 is DFQATT, CDR2 SNEGSKA, per germline (reference sequence). CDR3 protein: CSARDSRRADTQYF.

This chain connects TRBV10-3 to TRBJ2-1; TCRdb's D gene call, TRBD1, goes unchecked for lack of DNA. This CDR3 is 12 amino acids long. The germline V gene encodes CDR1 ENHRY and CDR2 SYGVKD. CDR3 amino acids: CAISRDNNEQFF.

The chain uses TRBV28 and TRBJ2-7. This CDR3 is 15 amino acids long. In germline, CDR1 is MDHEN, CDR2 SYDVKM. This CDR3 reads CASSYRVLLSYEQYF.